The 18 T cell receptor beta chains below come from one sample, sequenced in a study of T-cell memory formation after mild COVID-19. TCRdb fed the 5' RACE reads into MiXCR, producing one record per CDR3 protein. Here the sample spans about 130,000 distinct CDR3 sequences, approximately 5.9% being singletons. The sample consisted of PBMCs or a T cell subset sorted from them (not recorded which). The receptors stem from an adult woman who had mild COVID-19 (a few samples of this study predate the infection). Cell type and time point are not known.

This clonotype was found many times. The chain links TRBV5-1 to TRBJ2-2; possible D gene TRBD1, 5 bases. Germline V gene lookup returns CDR1 SGHRS and CDR2 YFSETQ. Trimming left V 0 bases short and J 5 bases short, with 14 bases between. This CDR3 comprises 16 residues. The CDR3 here is CASSLAQGVETGELFF. CDR3 DNA sequence: TGCGCCAGCAGCTTGGCCCAGGGCGTGGAAACCGGGGAGCTGTTTTTT.

This clonotype was detected a few times. The rearrangement links TRBV5-1 to TRBJ2-5; TRBD1 might be the D (6 bases). This CDR3 comprises 14 residues. In germline, CDR1 is SGHRS, CDR2 YFSETQ. V was pared by 0 bases and J by 5 bases, with 11 bases between. The CDR3 nucleotides are TGCGCCAGCAGCTTGGCAGGGGCAGGCGAGACCCAGTACTTC. Translated: CASSLAGAGETQYF.

This clonotype showed up many times. At one boundary the junction diverges from the germline segment, which might be a read error. The J gene is TRBJ2-1, the V gene TRBV12-3 or TRBV12-4; D is unclear. CDR3 size: 14 residues. CDR3 coding DNA: TGTGCCAGCACTGAGGTGTCCTCCCACAATGAGCAGTTCTTC. It specifies CASTEVSSHNEQFF.

This clonotype was seen a few times. This chain connects TRBV30 to TRBJ1-1; 9 bases agree with TRBD1. V was clipped by 1 base and J by 1 base; unmatched bases: 4. Germline V gene data show CDR1 as GTSNPN and CDR2 as SVGIG (reference sequence). This CDR3 spans 15 amino acids. The CDR3 coding sequence is TGTGCCTGGAGTGACAGGGGGCGGGGGAACACTGAAGCTTTCTTT. Encoded protein: CAWSDRGRGNTEAFF. Together with reference TRBV30 and TRBJ1-1, the CDR3 gives the full variable domain: SQTIHQWPATLVQPVGSPLSLECTVEGTSNPNLYWYRQAAGRGLQLLFYSVGIGQISSEVPQNLSASRPQDRQFILSSKKLLLSDSGFYLCAWSDRGRGNTEAFFGQGTRLTVV.

This rearrangement joins TRBV9 to TRBJ2-5; TRBD1 matches at 7 bases. CDR3 length: 13 residues. The germline V gene has CDR1 SGDLS and CDR2 YYNGEE. V gave up 4 bases and J gave up 9 bases; unmatched junction bases: 9. Written as DNA, the CDR3 is TGTGCCAGCAGCCCCGGGACAGATACGGCCCAGTACTTC. This gives the protein CASSPGTDTAQYF.

This clonotype was picked up a small number of times. The CDR3 DNA follows: TGCGCCAGCAGCTTGGAGACTAGCTCCTACAATGAGCAGTTCTTC. Residues: CASSLETSSYNEQFF. The chain joins TRBV5-1 to TRBJ2-1, with a tentative D call TRBD2 (6 bases). The germline V gene encodes CDR1 SGHRS and CDR2 YFSETQ. This CDR3 region has 15 residues. The ends were cut back, 0 bases at V and 0 bases at J, with 7 bases in the middle.

The chain combines TRBV4-2 with TRBJ2-1; the match to TRBD2 covers 7 bases. Looked up from germline, CDR1 is LGHNA and CDR2 is YNFKEQ. V lost 1 base to trimming and J lost 1 base; unmatched junction nucleotides: 7. The CDR3 has 17 amino acids. The CDR3 nucleotides read TGTGCCAGCAGCCAAGGTGTCAGCGGGGCGTCCTACAATGAGCAGTTCTTC. The encoded protein is CASSQGVSGASYNEQFF.

The V and J genes are TRBV24-1 and TRBJ2-1, with 9 bases fitting TRBD2. The CDR3 totals 17 residues. Germline CDR1 and CDR2: KGHDR and SFDVKD. J lost 0 bases, V lost 6 bases, and 8 bases had no gene match. The CDR3 DNA reads as TGTGCCACCAGTCCGGCGGGGGGGCCCTCCTCCTACAATGAGCAGTTCTTC. Encoded protein: CATSPAGGPSSYNEQFF.

The sample holds a few counts of this clonotype. The chain carries TRBV18 and TRBJ1-1; D is undetermined. Per the germline V gene, CDR1 is KGHSH and CDR2 is LQKENI. There are 15 residues in the CDR3. Trimming stripped 3 bases from V and 8 bases from J, with 19 bases between. The CDR3 coding sequence is TGTGCCAGCTCACCCGCGGGGATTCATAGGTTGGAAGCTTTCTTT. It is translated as CASSPAGIHRLEAFF.

This clonotype was seen a few times. The chain uses TRBV5-1 and TRBJ1-4; the D gene is possibly TRBD1 (5 bases). Per the germline V gene, CDR1 is SGHRS and CDR2 is YFSETQ. This CDR3 spans 16 amino acids. The ends were cut back, 0 bases at V and 5 bases at J, with 14 bases in the middle. CDR3 in DNA: TGCGCCAGCAGCTTGGCCCCCACTGGGGGAAATGAAAAACTGTTTTTT. Its translation is CASSLAPTGGNEKLFF.

The chain uses TRBV7-2 and TRBJ2-1, with 10 bases lining up with TRBD2. Germline loops: CDR1 SGHTA, CDR2 FQGNSA. This CDR3 is built from 15 residues. V lost 3 bases and J lost 7; bases outside the gene matches: 6. The CDR3 DNA reads as TGTGCCAGCAGCTTGAGCGGGAGGGCCTCAAATGAGCAGTTCTTC. Translated, it gives CASSLSGRASNEQFF.

This clonotype came up a few times. This rearrangement joins TRBV5-1 to TRBJ2-3, with 11 bases aligning to TRBD2. The CDR3 spans 16 residues. Germline CDR1 and CDR2: SGHRS and YFSETQ. V was clipped by 1 base and J by 1 base; unmatched bases: 2. The CDR3 spells CASSLLLAGGTDTQYF. The CDR3 coding sequence is TGCGCCAGCAGCTTGCTACTAGCGGGGGGCACAGATACGCAGTATTTT. The full variable domain, with the rest looked up from reference TRBV5-1 and TRBJ2-3, is KAGVTQTPRYLIKTRGQQVTLSCSPISGHRSVSWYQQTPGQGLQFLFEYFSETQRNKGNFPGRFSGRQFSNSRSEMNVSTLELGDSALYLCASSLLLAGGTDTQYFGPGTRLTVL.

In this sample, this clonotype turned up a few times. The V gene is TRBV2, the J gene TRBJ2-3; D is possibly TRBD2 (5 bases). The V and J ends lost 7 bases and 3 bases respectively, with 11 bases between them. The CDR3 runs to 13 residues. CDR1 and CDR2 from the germline V gene are SNHLY and FYNNEI. CDR3 loop: CASKLLGTDTQYF. Written as DNA, the CDR3 is TGTGCCAGCAAGTTACTAGGGACAGATACGCAGTATTTT.

This clonotype was recorded many times. The chain employs TRBV12-3 or TRBV12-4 and TRBJ2-1, with unresolved D. The CDR3 sequence is 15 residues long. Trimming removed 6 bases at V and 6 bases at J, with 18 bases between. Here the CDR3 DNA reads TGTGCCAGCAGCTCGACTCCTCGGCCAGGCAATGAGCAGTTCTTC. Residues: CASSSTPRPGNEQFF.

The table lists this clonotype with a few counts. The chain couples TRBV10-3 to TRBJ1-1; D not certain. The CDR3 is 12 residues long. With 2 bases removed from V and 3 bases from J, the gap between germline ends came to 4 bases. Germline V gives CDR1 ENHRY, CDR2 SYGVKD. This chain's CDR3 is CAISEADTEAFF. DNA for the CDR3: TGTGCCATCAGTGAGGCGGACACTGAAGCTTTCTTT.

This clonotype has a count of ten or more. This chain connects TRBV2 to TRBJ2-1; 7 nucleotides match TRBD2. J lost 0 bases, V lost 7 bases, and 3 bases had no gene match. Germline V gives CDR1 SNHLY, CDR2 FYNNEI. This CDR3 contains 14 residues. CDR3 sequence (DNA): TGTGCCAGCATGGGCGGGAGCTCCTACAATGAGCAGTTCTTC. It translates to CASMGGSSYNEQFF.

This clonotype was seen a few times. V usage is TRBV5-1 and J usage is TRBJ1-2; D not resolved. The CDR3 is made up of 14 amino acids. Germline V gene sequence: CDR1 SGHRS, CDR2 YFSETQ. V was clipped by 4 bases and J by 2 bases, with 12 bases between them. CDR3 amino acids: CASSPRELNYGYTF. CDR3 nucleotides: TGCGCCAGCAGCCCACGGGAGTTGAACTATGGCTACACCTTC.

This clonotype was detected only a few times. The rearrangement joins TRBV27 to TRBJ1-6, with 7 positions matching TRBD1. Per the germline V gene, CDR1 is MNHEY and CDR2 is SMNVEV (reference sequence). The CDR3 is 15 amino acids. After removal of 6 bases from V and 10 bases from J, the junction contained 12 bases not matched to a gene. In DNA, the CDR3 is TGTGCCAGCAGGCTTTACCCTGCAGGGGGATCACCCCTCCACTTT. As protein: CASRLYPAGGSPLHF.